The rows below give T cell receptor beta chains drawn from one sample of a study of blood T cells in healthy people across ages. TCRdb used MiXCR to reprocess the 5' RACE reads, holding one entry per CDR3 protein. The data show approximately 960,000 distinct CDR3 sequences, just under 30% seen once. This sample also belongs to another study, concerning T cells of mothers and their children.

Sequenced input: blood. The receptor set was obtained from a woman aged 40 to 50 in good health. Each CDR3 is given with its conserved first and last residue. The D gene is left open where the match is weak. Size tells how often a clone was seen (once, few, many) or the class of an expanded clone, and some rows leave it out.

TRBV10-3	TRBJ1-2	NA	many	TGTGCCATCAGTCGGGCGAACTATGGCTACACCTTC	CAISRANYGYTF
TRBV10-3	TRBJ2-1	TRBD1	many	TGTGCCATCAGTGAGTCCTCACTGACAGGGCTGTCCTACAATGAGCAGTTCTTC	CAISESSLTGLSYNEQFF
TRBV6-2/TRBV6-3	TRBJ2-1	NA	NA	TGTGCCAGCCGACGTACGGGAAACAATGAGCAGTTCTTC	CASRRTGNNEQFF
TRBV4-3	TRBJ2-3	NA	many	TGCGCCAGCAGCCGCGAAATGAGTGATACGCAGTATTTT	CASSREMSDTQYF
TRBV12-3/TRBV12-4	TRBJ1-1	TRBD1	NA	TGTGCCAGCAGCCATCCCGGGACAGGGGTTCGAAACACTGAAGCTTTCTTT	CASSHPGTGVRNTEAFF
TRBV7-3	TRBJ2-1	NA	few	TGTGCCAGCAGCCTCCGGGACGAACGGGCGAATGAGCAGTTCTTC	CASSLRDERANEQFF
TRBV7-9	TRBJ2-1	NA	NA	TGTGCCAGCAGCTTAGCGTTCGACGTGGGTGGGCAGTTCTTC	CASSLAFDVGGQFF
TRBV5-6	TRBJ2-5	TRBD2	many	TGTGCCAGCAGCTTGGCTTTGACCCGGGGGGGGCGCGAGACCCAGTACTTC	CASSLALTRGGRETQYF
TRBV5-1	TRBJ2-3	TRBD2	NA	TGCGCCAGCAGCCCACGACTAGCGGGGGGAGATACGCAGTATTTT	CASSPRLAGGDTQYF
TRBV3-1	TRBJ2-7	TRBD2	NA	TGTGCCAGCAGCCGGACTAGCAGAGGGCACGAGCAGTACTTC	CASSRTSRGHEQYF
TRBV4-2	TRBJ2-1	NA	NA	TGTGCCAGCAGCCAAGATCTTCGGACCGACTACAATGAGCAGTTCTTC	CASSQDLRTDYNEQFF
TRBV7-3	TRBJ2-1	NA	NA	TGTGCCAGCAGCTTATACGGGGGGCCCTACAATGAGCAGTTCTTC	CASSLYGGPYNEQFF
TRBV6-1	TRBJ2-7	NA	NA	TGTGCCAGCAGTGATGTAACAGCCTACTACAATGAGCAGTACTTC	CASSDVTAYYNEQYF
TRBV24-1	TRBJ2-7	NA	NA	TGTGCCACCAGTGATTTCGGGGCGGAAGAGCAGTACTTC	CATSDFGAEEQYF
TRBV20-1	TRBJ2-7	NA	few	TGCAGGGCTACCCCCAGGAGCTCCTACGAGCAGTACTTC	CRATPRSSYEQYF
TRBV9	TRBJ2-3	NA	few	TGTGCCAGCAGCGTAGCGCGGGGGCGCAGCACAGATACGCAGTATTTT	CASSVARGRSTDTQYF
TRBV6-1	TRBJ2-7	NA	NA	TGTGCCAGCAGGCGTCGACGGTCCTCCTACGAGCAGTACTTC	CASRRRRSSYEQYF
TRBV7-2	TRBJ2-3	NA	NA	TGTGCCAGCAGCTACCAACCTGATGGGGGAGATACGCAGTATTTT	CASSYQPDGGDTQYF
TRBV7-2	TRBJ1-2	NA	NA	TGTGCCAGCAGCCCTCCGGGCAGAGAATATGGCTACACCTTC	CASSPPGREYGYTF
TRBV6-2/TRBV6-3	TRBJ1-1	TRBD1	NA	TGTGCCAGCAGAAACGGGGGACAGGACACTGAAGCTTTCTTT	CASRNGGQDTEAFF
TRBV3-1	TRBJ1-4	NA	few	TGTGCCAGCAGCCAGTCCGGGACGGATGAAAAACTGTTTTTT	CASSQSGTDEKLFF
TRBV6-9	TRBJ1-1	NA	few	TGTGCCAGCAGTGCCACTGAAGCTTTCTTT	CASSATEAFF
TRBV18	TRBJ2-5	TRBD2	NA	TGTGCCAGCTCGACGACTAGCGGGGGACGTCAAGAGACCCAGTACTTC	CASSTTSGGRQETQYF
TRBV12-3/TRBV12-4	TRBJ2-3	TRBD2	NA	TGTGCCAGTCGCGGGGGGGTCCGAACTAGCACAGATACGCAGTATTTT	CASRGGVRTSTDTQYF
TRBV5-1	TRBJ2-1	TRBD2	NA	TGCGCCAGCAGTTCGGGAGCGGGGAGCTCCTACAATGAGCAGTTCTTC	CASSSGAGSSYNEQFF
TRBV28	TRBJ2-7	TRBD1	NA	TGTGCCAGCAGTTCCCATGAACAGGGGGCGACCCTTTACGAGCAGTACTTC	CASSSHEQGATLYEQYF
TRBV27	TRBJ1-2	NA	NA	TGTGCCAGCAGTTTATCGATGGGGGCGGGCCGGGGATTCTACACCTTC	CASSLSMGAGRGFYTF
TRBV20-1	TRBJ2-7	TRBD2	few	TGCAGTGCTAGACGGGGGGAGTACGAGCAGTACTTC	CSARRGEYEQYF
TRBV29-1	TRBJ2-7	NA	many	TGCAGCGTTGAGGGGGTCTACGAGCAGTACTTC	CSVEGVYEQYF
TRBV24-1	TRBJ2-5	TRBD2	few	TGTGCCACCAGTGGGGGGGGGGGACAAGAGACCCAGTACTTC	CATSGGGGQETQYF
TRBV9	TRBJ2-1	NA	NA	TGTGCCAGCTCCGTAGGGGCAGGGGCAAATGAGCAGTTCTTC	CASSVGAGANEQFF
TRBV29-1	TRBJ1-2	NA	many	TGCAGCGTCATGGGATCAGGGGCAAAAGCTAACTATGGCTACACCTTC	CSVMGSGAKANYGYTF
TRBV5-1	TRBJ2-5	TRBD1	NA	TGCGCCAGCAGCACCGGACAGGGGGAGACCCAGTACTTC	CASSTGQGETQYF
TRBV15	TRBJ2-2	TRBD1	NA	TGTGCCACCAGCAGACTCACAGGGGGTAGCGGGGAGCTGTTTTTT	CATSRLTGGSGELFF
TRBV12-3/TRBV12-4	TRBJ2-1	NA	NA	TGTGCCTGCAGTTTAACCCGAGTGGGGGAGCAGTTCTTC	CACSLTRVGEQFF
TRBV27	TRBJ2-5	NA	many	TGTGCCAGCAAAGGGGCTATCTTTCAAGAGACCCAGTACTTC	CASKGAIFQETQYF
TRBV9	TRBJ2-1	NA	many	TGTGCCAGCAGCGTAGGTGGTGAGGGCAATGAGCAGTTCTTC	CASSVGGEGNEQFF
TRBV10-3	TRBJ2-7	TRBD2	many	TGTGCCATCAGTGATTTCAAATCGGGTAGCGGGGAATACGAGCAGTACTTC	CAISDFKSGSGEYEQYF
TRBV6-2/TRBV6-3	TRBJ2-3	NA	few	TGTGCCAGCAACGCGGGGAGCCCAGATACGCAGTATTTT	CASNAGSPDTQYF
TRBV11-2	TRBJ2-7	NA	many	TGTGCCAGCAGCTCCTTTCTGGGGGGCCTCTCCTACGAGCAGTACTTC	CASSSFLGGLSYEQYF
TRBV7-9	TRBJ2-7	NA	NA	TGTGCCAGCAGCATAGGCCGGGCCACTTCGCACGAGCAGTACTTC	CASSIGRATSHEQYF
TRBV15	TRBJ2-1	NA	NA	TGTGCCACCAGCAGAGATGCAGGCTCCTACGAGCAGTTCTTC	CATSRDAGSYEQFF
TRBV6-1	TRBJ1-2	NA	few	TGTGCCTCTAACCGGGACACCTATGGCTACACCTTC	CASNRDTYGYTF
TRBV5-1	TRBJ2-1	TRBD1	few	TGCGCCAGCAGCTTGGCAACAGGGGGGTTAGGACAGTTCTTC	CASSLATGGLGQFF